This T cell receptor (beta chain) was retrieved from a study of blood T cells in healthy people across ages. Through a sample-barcoded 5' primer and a J-beta primer mix, a second PCR was run for roughly 6 to 11 cycles. TCRdb independently ran MiXCR on the 5' RACE reads; one entry per CDR3 protein. The profile shows just over 800,000 distinct CDR3 sequences, less than 80% of them singletons. Looked up from germline, CDR1 is SEHNR and CDR2 is FQNEAQ (reference sequence). The CDR3 totals 16 residues. The junction had 7 bases not matched to a gene; V was cut back by 2 bases and J by 1 base. This clonotype was observed a handful of times.

The clonotype comes from a man younger than 45 in good health. The chain has TRBV7-9 and TRBJ2-7; 8 bases fit TRBD2. Sequencing was carried out using blood. The CDR3, as DNA: TGTGCCAGCAGCTTAAATAGCGGGGACCAATCCTACGAGCAGTACTTC. This codes for CASSLNSGDQSYEQYF.